This T cell receptor (beta chain) appears in the sequencing data of a study of patients and donors after allogeneic stem cell transplantation. TCRdb reprocessed the RT-PCR reads with MiXCR, giving one entry per CDR3 protein. This sample has roughly 960,000 distinct CDR3 sequences, with over 15% found just once. This clonotype was detected only a few times. The CDR3 loop spans 16 amino acids. Trimming removed 5 bases from V and 2 bases from J, with 16 bases in between. The V gene's germline CDR1 is MGHDK and CDR2 SYGVNS. Sequencing used blood, either unsorted or a sorted T cell fraction (not recorded which). This chain links TRBV25-1 with TRBJ2-1; tentatively, D is TRBD1 (6 bases). The clonotype originates from a human donor who was either an allogeneic HSCT recipient or a stem cell or donor lymphocyte infusion donor (not recorded which). It is not recorded whose cells these are; they may come from a transplant donor. The CDR3 DNA reads as TGTGCCAGCAGTCCCCAACTGGGACATGCCTACAATGAGCAGTTCTTC. This translates into CASSPQLGHAYNEQFF.